A single sample is the source of the 18 T cell receptor beta chains below, sequenced in a study of T cells after yellow fever vaccination. TCRdb itself ran the 5' RACE reads through MiXCR, one entry per CDR3 protein. Of about 360,000 distinct CDR3 sequences in the sample, under 7.5% are singletons; the top ten hold approximately 15%. The sample here was PBMCs, taken 5 days after the yellow fever booster vaccination. Receptors originate from a man aged 25-40 years who received the YFV17D yellow fever vaccine.

The genes are TRBV5-1 and TRBJ1-1; D is possibly TRBD1 (5 bases). This CDR3 contains 14 residues. Looked up from germline, CDR1 is SGHRS and CDR2 is YFSETQ. Trimming removed 4 bases at V and 4 bases at J, with 14 bases between. The CDR3 bases are TGCGCCAGCAGCACGACCGGCAGGGCCACTGAAGCTTTCTTT. It yields the protein CASSTTGRATEAFF.

This clonotype was seen more than once but under ten times. This chain joins TRBV7-2 and TRBJ2-7, with D tentatively TRBD2 (6 bases). CDR3 length: 16 residues. Trimming cost V 5 bases and J 4 bases, with 21 bases left between them. Germline CDR1 is SGHTA and CDR2 is FQGNSA. Here the CDR3 reads CASSPLGGWLSYEQYF. Written as DNA, the CDR3 is TGTGCCAGCAGCCCCCTCGGGGGATGGCTGTCTTACGAGCAGTACTTC.

This clonotype was observed a few times. The CDR3 DNA sequence: TGTGCCAGCAGCTTAGAGGTGCGGTCCTACAATGAGCAGTTCTTC. It translates to CASSLEVRSYNEQFF. The rearrangement joins TRBV11-2 to TRBJ2-1; D is uncertain. Trimming pared 0 bases from V and 1 base from J, leaving 7 bases between. This CDR3 spans 15 amino acids. The germline V gene has CDR1 SGHAT and CDR2 FQNNGV.

This clonotype was found a few times. The chain couples TRBV20-1 to TRBJ2-7; D may correspond to TRBD1 or TRBD2 (5 bases each). CDR3 length equals 14 residues. From germline, CDR1 is DFQATT and CDR2 SNEGSKA (reference sequence). Trimming removed 1 base from V and 1 base from J, with 11 bases in between. The CDR3 is CSARAGSGSYEQYF. As DNA, the CDR3 is TGCAGTGCTAGAGCAGGGAGTGGGTCCTACGAGCAGTACTTC.

This clonotype was counted at least ten times. The CDR3 reads CATSLPGRNEQFF. CDR3 coding DNA: TGTGCCACCAGCCTCCCAGGGCGCAATGAGCAGTTCTTC. The chain employs TRBV15 and TRBJ2-1, with D possibly being TRBD1 (5 bases). Germline V CDR1 and CDR2: LNHNV, YYDKDF (reference sequence). With 5 bases removed from V and 6 bases from J, the gap between germline ends came to 11 bases. This CDR3 has 13 residues.

This clonotype has ten or more counts. The V call is TRBV5-1, the J call TRBJ2-1; 9 nucleotides align to TRBD2. CDR1 is SGHRS, CDR2 YFSETQ, per germline. The CDR3 has 15 residues. The junction had 5 bases not matched to a gene; V was cut back by 2 bases and J by 5 bases. For the CDR3, the DNA is TGCGCCAGCAGCTTCCAGACTAGCGGAAACAATGAGCAGTTCTTC. Encoded protein: CASSFQTSGNNEQFF. The full variable domain, with the rest looked up from reference TRBV5-1 and TRBJ2-1, is KAGVTQTPRYLIKTRGQQVTLSCSPISGHRSVSWYQQTPGQGLQFLFEYFSETQRNKGNFPGRFSGRQFSNSRSEMNVSTLELGDSALYLCASSFQTSGNNEQFFGPGTRLTVL.

The genes are TRBV20-1 and TRBJ2-7; 7 bases agree with TRBD2. Germline V gene lookup returns CDR1 DFQATT and CDR2 SNEGSKA (reference sequence). V shed 0 bases, J shed 6 bases, and the junction held 8 bases outside the gene matches. This CDR3 has 14 amino acids. The CDR3 loop reads CSARDAGAPTEQYF. CDR3 sequence (DNA): TGCAGTGCTAGAGATGCGGGAGCCCCTACCGAGCAGTACTTC.

The rearrangement joins TRBV7-2 to TRBJ2-3; the match to TRBD2 covers 8 bases. Germline CDR1 and CDR2: SGHTA and FQGNSA. This CDR3 has 16 amino acids. Germline trimming cut 0 bases from V and 5 bases from J; bases unmatched to any gene: 7. The CDR3 protein is CASSLARGGRLDTQYF. The DNA for the CDR3 is TGTGCCAGCAGCTTAGCGCGGGGCGGGAGGTTAGATACGCAGTATTTT.

The table lists this clonotype with many counts. The genes are TRBV20-1 and TRBJ2-7; D not resolved. V was shortened by 5 bases and J by 7 bases, with 15 bases between the two germline ends. This CDR3 comprises 12 residues. Germline CDR1 is DFQATT and CDR2 is SNEGSKA (reference sequence). The CDR3 DNA sequence: TGCAGTGCTGGTCCTGGATTTAAGGAGCAGTACTTC. Translating gives CSAGPGFKEQYF.

This clonotype was seen more than once but under ten times. The chain links TRBV29-1 to TRBJ1-5; unclear D gene. The CDR3 is made up of 13 amino acids. The ends were cut back, 1 base at V and 7 bases at J, with 11 bases in the middle. From germline, CDR1 is SQVTM and CDR2 ANQGSEA. CDR3 protein: CSVEGSAGQPQHF. As DNA, the CDR3 is TGCAGCGTTGAAGGTTCCGCTGGGCAGCCCCAGCATTTT. Using reference TRBV29-1 and TRBJ1-5 for the parts outside the CDR3, the full variable domain is SAVISQKPSRDICQRGTSLTIQCQVDSQVTMMFWYRQQPGQSLTLIATANQGSEATYESGFVIDKFPISRPNLTFSTLTVSNMSPEDSSIYLCSVEGSAGQPQHFGDGTRLSIL.

The rearrangement joins TRBV10-2 to TRBJ2-7; 10 bases align to TRBD2. Losses at the gene ends were 7 bases for V and 5 bases for J; bases not matched to a gene: 8. CDR3 length: 14 residues. CDR1 is WSHSY and CDR2 is SAAADI in the germline V gene. The DNA for the CDR3 is TGCGCCAGCAAAACAGGGACTAGCGTCAACGAGCAGTACTTC. Residues: CASKTGTSVNEQYF.

The rearrangement links TRBV12-3 or TRBV12-4 to TRBJ2-3; D gene ambiguous. V dropped 7 bases and J dropped 8 bases, with 13 bases sitting between them. The CDR3 has 12 residues. CDR3 nucleotide sequence: TGTGCCAGCACCCAAGACCGAGCTACGCAGTATTTT. Amino acids: CASTQDRATQYF.

This clonotype was observed a handful of times. The DNA of the CDR3 is TGCAGCGGGCGAGGGAGCCAGGCAGATACGCAGTATTTT. Amino acid sequence: CSGRGSQADTQYF. The chain has TRBV29-1 and TRBJ2-3; weak D call: TRBD2 (5 bases). This CDR3 comprises 13 residues. Germline V gene data show CDR1 as SQVTM and CDR2 as ANQGSEA. Between the trimmed V and J ends, which lost 7 bases and 4 bases, there was a span of 15 bases.

The chain has TRBV28 and TRBJ2-2, with 9 nucleotides matching TRBD1. The germline V gene encodes CDR1 MDHEN and CDR2 SYDVKM. V gave up 4 bases and J gave up 3 bases; unmatched junction bases: 3. The CDR3 spans 15 residues. The CDR3: CASSWTGVDTGELFF. CDR3 bases: TGTGCCAGCAGTTGGACAGGGGTAGACACCGGGGAGCTGTTTTTT.

This clonotype was recorded many times. The chain is built from TRBV10-3 and TRBJ1-6; D gene ambiguous. From germline, CDR1 is ENHRY and CDR2 SYGVKD. The V end was cut by 6 bases, the J end by 4 bases, with 10 bases between. The CDR3 extends over 14 amino acids. CDR3 residues: CAIRFQAYNSPLHF. The CDR3 nucleotides read TGTGCCATCAGATTTCAGGCTTATAATTCACCCCTCCACTTT.

This clonotype was detected many times. This chain joins TRBV20-1 and TRBJ2-7; TRBD1 aligns across 9 bases. The CDR3 extends over 14 amino acids. Germline V lookup: CDR1 DFQATT, CDR2 SNEGSKA (reference sequence). The V segment lost 0 bases and the J segment 3 bases; nucleotides outside the gene matches: 3. The CDR3 is CSAREGTGFYEQYF. The CDR3 coding sequence is TGCAGTGCTAGAGAGGGGACAGGGTTCTACGAGCAGTACTTC.

This clonotype was found many times. V and J are TRBV12-3 or TRBV12-4 and TRBJ2-5; D is possibly TRBD2 (6 bases). The germline V and J ends were trimmed by 6 bases and 0 bases, with 17 bases remaining between them. This CDR3 region has 16 residues. The CDR3: CASSGGIAAYQETQYF. The CDR3 coding sequence is TGTGCCAGCAGCGGCGGCATAGCGGCGTACCAAGAGACCCAGTACTTC.

This clonotype came up many times. The chain joins TRBV28 to TRBJ2-7; the match to TRBD1 covers 7 bases. Per the germline V gene, CDR1 is MDHEN and CDR2 is SYDVKM. The ends lost 6 bases at V and 0 bases at J; junction bases unmatched: 11. The CDR3 contains 16 residues. This chain's CDR3 is CASSFAAGTDSYEQYF. In DNA, the CDR3 is TGTGCCAGCAGCTTCGCCGCCGGGACAGACTCCTACGAGCAGTACTTC.